The 19 T cell receptor beta chains below all came from one sample that was sequenced in a study of blood T cells in healthy people across ages. Primed by a sample-barcoded 5' primer and a J-beta primer mix, a second PCR proceeded for roughly 7 to 12 cycles. TCRdb recomputed calls from the 5' RACE reads with MiXCR, one row per CDR3 protein. The table shows over 1,500,000 distinct CDR3 sequences, with roughly two fifths occurring only once. Sequencing was carried out using blood. These receptors were obtained from a human donor in good health.

This clonotype occurred a few times. CDR3 amino acids: CASSLGGEDNEQFF. The CDR3 region has the DNA TGCGCCAGCAGCTTGGGAGGGGAGGACAATGAGCAGTTCTTC. The rearrangement uses TRBV5-1 and TRBJ2-1, with D tentatively TRBD2 (6 bases). The V end lost 0 bases, the J end lost 5 bases, and 9 bases lay between the germline ends. Germline V gene sequence: CDR1 SGHRS, CDR2 YFSETQ. This CDR3 contains 14 residues.

This clonotype was detected ten times or more. The chain joins TRBV6-6 to TRBJ2-7, with TRBD2 identical over 7 bases. V lost 6 bases and J lost 0; bases outside the gene matches: 8. The CDR3 is 15 residues long. Germline V gives CDR1 MNHNY, CDR2 SVGAGI (reference sequence). The CDR3 is CASSLGTTSSYEQYF. CDR3 nucleotides: TGTGCCAGCAGCCTAGGGACTACTAGCTCCTACGAGCAGTACTTC.

The sample holds a few counts of this clonotype. This chain joins TRBV20-1 and TRBJ2-3; TRBD2 matches 9 bases. J lost 5 bases, V lost 3 bases, and 6 bases had no gene match. Germline V lookup: CDR1 DFQATT, CDR2 SNEGSKA (reference sequence). The CDR3 covers 14 residues. The CDR3 loop reads CSASWAGGIDTQYF. The CDR3 region has the DNA TGCAGTGCTAGTTGGGCGGGGGGGATAGATACGCAGTATTTT.

This clonotype has ten or more counts. This chain joins TRBV4-2 and TRBJ2-7; D unclear. The germline V gene encodes CDR1 LGHNA and CDR2 YNFKEQ. The CDR3 length is 14 residues. The germline V and J ends were trimmed by 0 bases and 2 bases, with 8 bases remaining between them. The CDR3 sequence is CASSQENRAYEQYF. In nucleotides, the CDR3 is TGTGCCAGCAGCCAAGAGAACAGAGCCTACGAGCAGTACTTC.

The genes are TRBV7-3 and TRBJ1-2; D possibly corresponds to TRBD1 (5 bases). V lost 3 bases to trimming and J lost 8 bases, with 22 bases between them. The CDR3 has 16 residues. From germline, CDR1 is SGHTA and CDR2 FQGTGA. This CDR3 is CASSFGGVRRSEGYTF. The CDR3 DNA follows: TGTGCCAGCAGCTTTGGAGGGGTCAGGAGGTCTGAGGGCTACACCTTC.

This rearrangement joins TRBV29-1 to TRBJ2-3, with D possibly matching TRBD1 (6 bases). CDR1 is SQVTM, CDR2 ANQGSEA, per germline. The CDR3 is 13 residues long. Trimming left V 6 bases short and J 3 bases short, with 13 bases between. CDR3 amino acids: CSVRGRLTDTQYF. The CDR3 coding sequence is TGCAGCGTGAGGGGGAGATTAACAGATACGCAGTATTTT.

This clonotype was counted a few times. Mismatch with germline at one junction end may stem from a read error. The chain joins TRBV5-1 to TRBJ1-2; maybe TRBD1 (6 bases). Germline loops: CDR1 SGHRS, CDR2 YFSETQ. CDR3 size: 13 residues. CDR3 nucleotide sequence: TGTGCCAGCAGCCTCAGTACAGGGAATGGCTACACCTTC. It is translated as CASSLSTGNGYTF.

V usage is TRBV5-1 and J usage is TRBJ2-7, with 10 bases matching TRBD1. The CDR3 is 15 residues long. Per germline, CDR1 SGHRS and CDR2 YFSETQ. V lost 3 bases and J lost 6; bases outside the gene matches: 9. The CDR3 loop reads CASSSPGDRGTEQYF. DNA for the CDR3: TGCGCCAGCAGCTCACCGGGGGACAGGGGCACCGAGCAGTACTTC.

DNA for the CDR3: TGTGCCAGCAGCCCCCGGGAGCCCAGCTCCTACGAGCAGTACTTC. Translation: CASSPREPSSYEQYF. The V and J genes are TRBV3-1 and TRBJ2-7, with TRBD2 as a possible D gene (6 bases). Germline lookup yields CDR1 LGHDT and CDR2 YNNKEL (reference sequence). The V end lost 4 bases, the J end lost 0 bases, and 13 bases lay between the germline ends. This CDR3 region has 15 residues.

The chain uses TRBV21-1 and TRBJ2-1; the table's TRBD1 call for D was not verified on the DNA. TRBV21-1 is flagged as a pseudogene. CDR3 length: 18 residues. In DNA form, the CDR3 reads TGTGCCAGCAGCAAAGTTCTGGGACAGGGAATTTCTTTCGGTGAGCAGTTCTTC. Translated: CASSKVLGQGISFGEQFF.

This clonotype was seen more than once but under ten times. The rearrangement joins TRBV12-3 or TRBV12-4 to TRBJ1-5; D might be TRBD1 (6 bases). The V end lost 5 bases, the J end lost 7 bases, and 21 bases lay between the germline ends. The CDR3 runs to 16 residues. The CDR3 nucleotides read TGTGCCAGCAGTCCCCCGGGAGAACAGGGAGGCCAGCCCCAGCATTTT. Protein sequence: CASSPPGEQGGQPQHF.

V gene TRBV15 combines with J gene TRBJ1-5, with D hard to call. V lost 11 bases, J lost 4 bases, and 18 bases lay in between. CDR3 length equals 14 residues. Germline V gene lookup returns CDR1 LNHNV and CDR2 YYDKDF (reference sequence). The CDR3 spells CAACRDLGNQPQHF. The CDR3 nucleotides are TGTGCCGCCTGCAGAGATTTGGGGAATCAGCCCCAGCATTTT. The full variable domain, with the rest looked up from reference TRBV15 and TRBJ1-5, is DAMVIQNPRYQVTQFGKPVTLSCSQTLNHNVMYWYQQKSSQAPKLLFHYYDKDFNNEADTPDNFQSRRPNTSFCFLDIRSPGLGDTAMYLCAACRDLGNQPQHFGDGTRLSIL.

In its sample, this clonotype was seen a few times. CDR3 in amino acids: CSVQGAYEQYF. DNA for the CDR3: TGCAGCGTACAGGGGGCCTACGAGCAGTACTTC. This chain links TRBV29-1 with TRBJ2-7; 8 bases map to TRBD1. The CDR3 sequence is 11 residues long. The trim removed 6 bases at V and 2 bases at J, leaving 0 bases unmatched. From germline, CDR1 is SQVTM and CDR2 ANQGSEA.

This chain uses TRBV9 with TRBJ2-1; 7 bases align to TRBD2. This CDR3 has 16 residues. Germline-derived CDR1 and CDR2 are SGDLS and YYNGEE. With 3 bases clipped from V and 5 bases from J, the junction kept 11 bases outside the gene matches. The CDR3 sequence is CASSAVQGLTNNEQFF. CDR3 nucleotide sequence: TGTGCCAGCAGCGCCGTCCAGGGACTAACGAACAATGAGCAGTTCTTC. Based on the CDR3 plus reference TRBV9 and TRBJ2-1, the full variable domain is DSGVTQTPKHLITATGQRVTLRCSPRSGDLSVYWYQQSLDQGLQFLIQYYNGEERAKGNILERFSAQQFPDLHSELNLSSLELGDSALYFCASSAVQGLTNNEQFFGPGTRLTVL.

This clonotype was recorded a few times. This chain joins TRBV18 and TRBJ2-1, with TRBD2 identical over 9 bases. The germline V gene encodes CDR1 KGHSH and CDR2 LQKENI. Trimming cost V 3 bases and J 8 bases; bases outside gene matches: 5. The CDR3 is made up of 14 amino acids. CDR3 nucleotides: TGTGCCAGCTCACCGGGACTAGCAGTCCATGAGCAGTTCTTC. This encodes CASSPGLAVHEQFF.

V is TRBV4-1 and J is TRBJ2-7; maybe TRBD2 (7 bases). The V end was cut by 2 bases, the J end by 2 bases, with 16 bases between. Germline-derived CDR1 and CDR2 are MGHRA and YSYEKL. There are 16 residues in the CDR3. The CDR3 loop reads CASSQPGGGQPYEQYF. In DNA form, the CDR3 reads TGCGCCAGCAGCCAACCCGGCGGGGGACAACCCTACGAGCAGTACTTC.

This clonotype was detected many times. The V gene is TRBV10-3, the J gene TRBJ1-5; D unclear. The V end was cut by 1 base, the J end by 10 bases, with 14 bases between. The CDR3 has 14 residues. Germline CDR1 reads ENHRY; CDR2 reads SYGVKD. The CDR3: CAISELGPQHPQHF. CDR3 bases: TGTGCCATCAGTGAGTTAGGGCCACAGCACCCCCAGCATTTT.

In this sample, this clonotype turned up a few times. The V call is TRBV6-5, the J call TRBJ2-3, with 8 bases that match TRBD2. J lost 8 bases, V lost 6 bases, and 4 bases had no gene match. The CDR3 extends over 12 amino acids. From germline, CDR1 is MNHEY and CDR2 SVGAGI. The CDR3 sequence is CASRGLGGTQYF. The CDR3 DNA is TGTGCCAGCAGGGGACTAGGGGGTACGCAGTATTTT.

This clonotype has more than one count but fewer than ten. Sequence at one end of the junction differs from germline and may be a read error. The V gene is TRBV10-2, the J gene TRBJ1-1; D not resolved. Germline CDR1 is WSHSY and CDR2 is SAAADI. The CDR3 consists of 13 residues. Here the CDR3 reads CAGSTIMNTEAFF. In DNA form, the CDR3 reads TGCGCCGGCAGTACCATTATGAACACTGAAGCTTTCTTT.